This T cell receptor (beta chain) was identified in a study of cytomegalovirus exposure and HLA in healthy donors. PCR used 60 Vbeta primers and 13 Jbeta primers. Assay used: immunoSEQ multiplex PCR; TCRdb lists only in-frame clones, some missing. This sample has approximately 82,000 clones, with over 9.5% found just once. This clone was observed a few times. The origin of this receptor is a man aged 55 to 70 in good health and CMV-seropositive. The sequenced sample was PBMCs.

CDR3 sequence (DNA): TGTGCCAGCCGGGACAGGGCGGAAAACATTCAGTACTTC. Amino acid sequence: CASRDRAENIQYF. The chain joins TRBV28 to TRBJ2-4; 9 bases are shared with TRBD1. The CDR3 is 13 residues long. The germline V gene has CDR1 MDHEN and CDR2 SYDVKM. Trimming took 8 bases from V and 5 from J; bases not matched to a gene: 4.